One and the same sample provided the 6 T cell receptor beta chains below, sequenced in a study of T cells in Graves' hyperthyroidism and ophthalmopathy. Researchers amplified the TCR beta CDR3 regions from RNA transcripts. The TCR CDR3 was amplified in a first-round RT-PCR using the HTBI primer set. TCRdb reprocessed the multiplex PCR reads via MiXCR and lists one record per CDR3 protein. The table includes hundreds of thousands of distinct CDR3 sequences, about 20% detected once. The sample was blood. Source of these receptors: a man aged 35-49 years with Graves' ophthalmopathy.

This clonotype has only a few counts. V is TRBV7-3 and J is TRBJ2-1; 9 bases map to TRBD1. Germline-derived CDR1 and CDR2 are SGHTA and FQGTGA. Losses at the gene ends were 5 bases for V and 9 bases for J; bases not matched to a gene: 14. This CDR3 region has 16 residues. In DNA, the CDR3 is TGTGCCAGCAGCATTGACCCACAGGGGGCGATCGGTGAGCAGTTCTTC. It codes for CASSIDPQGAIGEQFF.

This clonotype was found a few times. This chain links TRBV9 with TRBJ2-2; TRBD2 might be the D (6 bases). This CDR3 is built from 16 residues. V lost 3 bases and J lost 5, with 17 bases in between. The germline V gene encodes CDR1 SGDLS and CDR2 YYNGEE. The CDR3 sequence: CASSGPRGLRTGELFF. The CDR3 DNA is TGTGCCAGCAGCGGACCCCGGGGGTTGCGGACCGGGGAGCTGTTTTTT.

Ten or more counts support this clonotype. The chain carries TRBV20-1 and TRBJ2-5; D is perhaps TRBD1 or TRBD2 (5 bases each). V was cut by 0 bases and J by 2 bases, with 25 bases left in between. Germline assignment: CDR1 DFQATT and CDR2 SNEGSKA (reference sequence). The CDR3 is made up of 19 amino acids. In nucleotides, the CDR3 is TGCAGTGCTAGAGACCTGGGGACCACCCCTACCACCATACAAGAGACCCAGTACTTC. It codes for CSARDLGTTPTTIQETQYF.

Remarks on this clonotype: The junction differs from germline at one of its ends, possibly a read error. The chain combines TRBV20-1 with TRBJ2-1; 9 bases align to TRBD2. Germline CDR1 and CDR2: DFQATT and SNEGSKA (reference sequence). This CDR3 is 15 amino acids long. The CDR3 coding sequence is TGCAGTGCTAGAATCGGGACTAGCTCCAACAATGAGCAGTTCTTC. It translates to CSARIGTSSNNEQFF.

The chain has TRBV5-1 and TRBJ2-7; 9 bases match TRBD2. The V gene end was trimmed by 6 bases and the J gene end by 6 bases; junction bases not matched to a gene: 10. The length of the CDR3 is 14 residues. CDR1 and CDR2 from the germline V gene are SGHRS and YFSETQ. In DNA, the CDR3 is TGCGCCAGCACGGGGCCTGCGGGAGGGTTCGAGCAGTACTTC. Translating it yields CASTGPAGGFEQYF. Filled out from reference TRBV5-1 and TRBJ2-7, the complete variable domain reads KAGVTQTPRYLIKTRGQQVTLSCSPISGHRSVSWYQQTPGQGLQFLFEYFSETQRNKGNFPGRFSGRQFSNSRSEMNVSTLELGDSALYLCASTGPAGGFEQYFGPGTRLTVT.

This chain links TRBV13 with TRBJ2-7; TRBD2 agrees at 13 bases. The CDR3 contains 16 residues. Germline CDR1 is PRHDT and CDR2 is FYEKMQ (reference sequence). J lost 3 bases, V lost 4 bases, and 6 bases had no gene match. CDR3 loop: CASSSRTSGSHYEQYF. The CDR3 coding sequence is TGTGCCAGCAGCTCACGGACTAGCGGGAGCCACTACGAGCAGTACTTC.